This paragraph covers one T cell receptor beta chain sequence. No antigen is known for it. Other DNA sequences in this sample translate to the same CDR3. This sample was taken from a study of CD8+ T cells in alopecia areata. Study outcomes and limitations: Tofacitinib significantly lowered scalp clonality and expanded CD8+ clones among the top 100.

Extracted from the samples, RNA was reverse transcribed into cDNA to serve as the sequencing template. The repertoire was sequenced with immunoSEQ multiplex PCR; TCRdb's copy has only in-frame clones and lacks some. Altogether fewer than 250,000 clones are present, about 64% being singletons, with the ten largest covering more than 3.5%. As for treatment: oral pan-JAK inhibitor, 5-10 mg twice daily. Punch biopsies of lesional scalp, plus peripheral blood, were taken from alopecia areata patients. Sequenced here: CD4+ T cells sorted from blood, sampled at week 4, from a patient treated with tofacitinib. The TCR was taken from a human donor with alopecia areata.

For the CDR3, the DNA is TGCGCCAGCAGCTTGGGTAGCGGTCAAGAGACCCAGTACTTC. It specifies CASSLGSGQETQYF. The rearrangement links TRBV5-1 to TRBJ2-5; the D gene is possibly TRBD2 (6 bases). Trimming shortened V by 0 bases and J by 2 bases, and 8 bases separated the two germline ends. This CDR3 has 14 amino acids. Germline V gene data show CDR1 as SGHRS and CDR2 as YFSETQ. Complete variable domain (other parts from reference TRBV5-1 and TRBJ2-5): KAGVTQTPRYLIKTRGQQVTLSCSPISGHRSVSWYQQTPGQGLQFLFEYFSETQRNKGNFPGRFSGRQFSNSRSEMNVSTLELGDSALYLCASSLGSGQETQYFGPGTRLLVL.